What follows are 7 T cell receptor beta chains derived from one specimen sequenced in a study of T cell changes during pregnancy in multiple sclerosis. Profiling relied on immunoSEQ multiplex PCR, and the TCRdb table lists in-frame clones only, not all of them. The top ten hold more than 0.95% of the sample, which has about 83,000 clones, about 96% seen once. The sample here was peripheral blood, taken in the second trimester of pregnancy. All receptors come from a female donor with multiple sclerosis, enrolled in a pregnancy study.

This clone was observed a single time. The rearrangement links TRBV5-1 to TRBJ1-4, with TRBD1 identical over 8 bases. Germline V gene lookup returns CDR1 SGHRS and CDR2 YFSETQ. Losses at the gene ends were 5 bases for V and 8 bases for J; bases not matched to a gene: 5. CDR3 length: 13 amino acids. CDR3 sequence reads: CASSVRQGEKLFF. The CDR3, as DNA: TGCGCCAGCAGTGTCAGACAGGGGGAAAAACTGTTTTTT. The variable domain in full, with the rest retrieved from reference TRBV5-1 and TRBJ1-4, is KAGVTQTPRYLIKTRGQQVTLSCSPISGHRSVSWYQQTPGQGLQFLFEYFSETQRNKGNFPGRFSGRQFSNSRSEMNVSTLELGDSALYLCASSVRQGEKLFFGSGTQLSVL.

The rearrangement uses TRBV27 and TRBJ2-2, with 14 bases aligning to TRBD2. The CDR3 extends over 18 amino acids. Trimming took 2 bases from V and 3 from J; bases not matched to a gene: 5. Germline V gene data show CDR1 as MNHEY and CDR2 as SMNVEV (reference sequence). CDR3 bases: TGTGCCAGCAGTTTAAGGGGACTAGCGGGAGCCGACACCGGGGAGCTGTTTTTT. As protein: CASSLRGLAGADTGELFF.

The table lists this clone with a count of one. This CDR3 reads CASSQYRESSYEQYF. As DNA, the CDR3 is TGCGCCAGCAGCCAATACAGGGAGAGCTCCTACGAGCAGTACTTC. V is TRBV4-1 and J is TRBJ2-7; possibly TRBD1 for D (6 bases). CDR1 and CDR2 (germline): MGHRA, YSYEKL. The V and J ends lost 2 bases and 0 bases respectively, with 11 bases between them. The CDR3 runs 15 residues.

This clone was detected once. Here the CDR3 DNA reads TGCGCCAGCAGCTTTCTCCCTAACGGGATAGCCAAAAACATTCAGTACTTC. It yields the protein CASSFLPNGIAKNIQYF. The chain recombines TRBV4-1 with TRBJ2-4, with TRBD2 as a possible D gene (5 bases). This CDR3 is built from 17 residues. Deletions cut 5 bases from V and 0 bases from J, with 17 bases between. The germline gives CDR1 MGHRA, CDR2 YSYEKL.

The chain employs TRBV5-1 and TRBJ2-5, with D maybe TRBD1 (6 bases). The CDR3 has 15 amino acids. Deletions cut 4 bases from V and 2 bases from J, with 15 bases between. Germline V CDR1 and CDR2: SGHRS, YFSETQ. The CDR3 DNA follows: TGCGCCAGCAGCACAGCACCCGGACAGCAAGAGACCCAGTACTTC. Translated, it gives CASSTAPGQQETQYF.

This chain joins TRBV5-8 and TRBJ2-7; 9 bases match TRBD1. With 3 bases clipped from V and 0 bases from J, the junction kept 7 bases outside the gene matches. From germline, CDR1 is SGHTS and CDR2 YDEGEE. The CDR3 runs 16 residues. The CDR3 nucleotides read TGTGCCAGCAGCTCGACAGGGGGATCCAGCTCCTACGAGCAGTACTTC. Translated: CASSSTGGSSSYEQYF.

The rearrangement links TRBV6-1 to TRBJ2-5, with 10 bases aligning to TRBD1. Germline CDR1 MNHNS, CDR2 SASEGT. With V trimmed by 4 bases and J by 7 bases, 12 bases remained unmatched. The CDR3 loop spans 16 amino acids. The CDR3 DNA reads TGTGCCAGCAGTGGCACTCCGGGACAGGGGCGGGCGACCCAGTACTTC. Translating it yields CASSGTPGQGRATQYF.